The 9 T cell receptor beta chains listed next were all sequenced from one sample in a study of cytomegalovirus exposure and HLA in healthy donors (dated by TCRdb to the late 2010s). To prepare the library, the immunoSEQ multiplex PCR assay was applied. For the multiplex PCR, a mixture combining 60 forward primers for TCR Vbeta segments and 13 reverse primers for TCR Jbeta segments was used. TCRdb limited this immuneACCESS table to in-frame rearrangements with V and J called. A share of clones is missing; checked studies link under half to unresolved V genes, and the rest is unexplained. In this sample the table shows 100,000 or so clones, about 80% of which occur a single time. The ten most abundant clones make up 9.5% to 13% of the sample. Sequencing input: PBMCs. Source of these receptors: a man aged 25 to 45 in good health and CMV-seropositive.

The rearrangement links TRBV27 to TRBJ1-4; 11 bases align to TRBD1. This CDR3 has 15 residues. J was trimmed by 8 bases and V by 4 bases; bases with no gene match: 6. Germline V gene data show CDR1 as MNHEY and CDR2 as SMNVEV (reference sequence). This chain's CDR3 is CASSSTGTGGEKLFF. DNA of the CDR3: TGTGCCAGCAGTTCCACCGGGACAGGGGGAGAAAAACTGTTTTTT. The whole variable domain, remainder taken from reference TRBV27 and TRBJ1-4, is EAQVTQNPRYLITVTGKKLTVTCSQNMNHEYMSWYRQDPGLGLRQIYYSMNVEVTDKGDVPEGYKVSRKEKRNFPLILESPSPNQTSLYFCASSSTGTGGEKLFFGSGTQLSVL.

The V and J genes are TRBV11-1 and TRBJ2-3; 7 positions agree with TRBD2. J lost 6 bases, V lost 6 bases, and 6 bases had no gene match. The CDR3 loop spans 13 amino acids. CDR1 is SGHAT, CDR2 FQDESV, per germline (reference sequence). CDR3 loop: CASRSGAKDTQYF. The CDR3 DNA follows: TGTGCCAGCAGGAGCGGGGCGAAGGATACGCAGTATTTT.

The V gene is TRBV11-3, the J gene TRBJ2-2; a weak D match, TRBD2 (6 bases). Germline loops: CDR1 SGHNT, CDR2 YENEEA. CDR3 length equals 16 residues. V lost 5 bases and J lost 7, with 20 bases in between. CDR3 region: CASSPGFGGAIGELFF. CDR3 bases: TGTGCCAGCAGCCCAGGTTTTGGCGGGGCGATCGGGGAGCTGTTTTTT.

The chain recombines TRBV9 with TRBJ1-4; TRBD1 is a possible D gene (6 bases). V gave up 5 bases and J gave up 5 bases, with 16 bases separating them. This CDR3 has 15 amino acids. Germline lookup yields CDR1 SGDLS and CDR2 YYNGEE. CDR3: CASRGSGHPNEKLFF. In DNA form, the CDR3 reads TGTGCCAGCAGGGGGTCGGGACACCCCAATGAAAAACTGTTTTTT.

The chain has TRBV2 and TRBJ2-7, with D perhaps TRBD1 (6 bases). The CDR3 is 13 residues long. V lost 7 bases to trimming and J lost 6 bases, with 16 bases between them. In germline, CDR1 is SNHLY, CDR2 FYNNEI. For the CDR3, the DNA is TGTGCCAGCACCAATCCGTGGGGGCTCGAGCAGTACTTC. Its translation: CASTNPWGLEQYF.

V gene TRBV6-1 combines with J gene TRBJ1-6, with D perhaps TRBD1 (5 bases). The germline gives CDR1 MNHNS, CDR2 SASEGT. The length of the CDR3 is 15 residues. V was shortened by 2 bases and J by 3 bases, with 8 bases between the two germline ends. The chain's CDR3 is CASSEPGGYNSPLHF. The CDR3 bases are TGTGCCAGCAGTGAACCCGGGGGCTATAATTCACCCCTCCACTTT.

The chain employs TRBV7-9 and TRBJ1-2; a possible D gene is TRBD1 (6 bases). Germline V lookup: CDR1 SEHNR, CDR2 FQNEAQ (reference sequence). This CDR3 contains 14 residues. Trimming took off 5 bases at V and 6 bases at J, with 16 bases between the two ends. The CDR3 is CASSPTGSSHGYTF. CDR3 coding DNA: TGTGCCAGCAGCCCAACAGGGTCTAGCCATGGCTACACCTTC.

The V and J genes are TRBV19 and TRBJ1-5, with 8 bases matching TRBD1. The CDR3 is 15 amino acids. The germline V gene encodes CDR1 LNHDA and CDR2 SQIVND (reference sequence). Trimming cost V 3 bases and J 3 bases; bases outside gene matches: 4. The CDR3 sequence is CASSIGQGDNQPQHF. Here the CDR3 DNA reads TGTGCCAGTAGTATTGGACAGGGAGACAATCAGCCCCAGCATTTT. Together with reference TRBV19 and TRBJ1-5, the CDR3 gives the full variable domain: DGGITQSPKYLFRKEGQNVTLSCEQNLNHDAMYWYRQDPGQGLRLIYYSQIVNDFQKGDIAEGYSVSREKKESFPLTVTSAQKNPTAFYLCASSIGQGDNQPQHFGDGTRLSIL.

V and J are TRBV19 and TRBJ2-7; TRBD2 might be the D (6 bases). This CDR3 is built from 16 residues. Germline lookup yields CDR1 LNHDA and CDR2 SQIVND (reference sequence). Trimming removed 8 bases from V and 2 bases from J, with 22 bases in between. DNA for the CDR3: TGTGCCAGTTCCAATGACGGCGGCGGGGCGACCTACGAGCAGTACTTC. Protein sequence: CASSNDGGGATYEQYF. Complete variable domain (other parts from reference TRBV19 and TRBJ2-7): DGGITQSPKYLFRKEGQNVTLSCEQNLNHDAMYWYRQDPGQGLRLIYYSQIVNDFQKGDIAEGYSVSREKKESFPLTVTSAQKNPTAFYLCASSNDGGGATYEQYFGPGTRLTVT.